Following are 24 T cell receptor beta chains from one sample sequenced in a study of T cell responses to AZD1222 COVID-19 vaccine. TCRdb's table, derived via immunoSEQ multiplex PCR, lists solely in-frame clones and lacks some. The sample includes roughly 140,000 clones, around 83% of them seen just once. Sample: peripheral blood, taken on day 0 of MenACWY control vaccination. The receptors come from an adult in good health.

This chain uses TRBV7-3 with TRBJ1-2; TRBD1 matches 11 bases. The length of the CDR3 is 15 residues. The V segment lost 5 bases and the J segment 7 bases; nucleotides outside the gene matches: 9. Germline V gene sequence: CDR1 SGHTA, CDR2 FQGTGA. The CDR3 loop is CASSANTGTGGGYTF. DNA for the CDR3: TGTGCCAGCAGCGCCAACACCGGGACAGGGGGTGGCTACACCTTC.

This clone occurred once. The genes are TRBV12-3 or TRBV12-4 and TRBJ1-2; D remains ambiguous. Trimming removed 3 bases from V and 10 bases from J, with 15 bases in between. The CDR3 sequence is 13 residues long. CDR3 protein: CASSFGLGWDYTF. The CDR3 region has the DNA TGTGCCAGCAGTTTCGGGCTCGGATGGGACTACACCTTC.

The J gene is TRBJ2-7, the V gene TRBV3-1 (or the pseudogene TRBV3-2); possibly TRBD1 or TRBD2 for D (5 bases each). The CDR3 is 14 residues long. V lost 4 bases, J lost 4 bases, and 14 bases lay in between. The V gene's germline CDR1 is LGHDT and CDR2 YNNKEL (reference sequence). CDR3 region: CASSRRDGLYEQYF. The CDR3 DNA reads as TGTGCCAGCAGCCGTAGGGACGGACTGTACGAGCAGTACTTC.

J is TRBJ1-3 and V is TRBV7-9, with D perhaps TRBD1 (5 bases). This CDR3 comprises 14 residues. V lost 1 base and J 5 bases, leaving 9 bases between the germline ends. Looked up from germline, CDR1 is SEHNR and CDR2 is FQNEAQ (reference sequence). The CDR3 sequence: CASSLEAGRNTIYF. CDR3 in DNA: TGTGCCAGCAGCTTAGAGGCAGGGAGAAACACCATATATTTT.

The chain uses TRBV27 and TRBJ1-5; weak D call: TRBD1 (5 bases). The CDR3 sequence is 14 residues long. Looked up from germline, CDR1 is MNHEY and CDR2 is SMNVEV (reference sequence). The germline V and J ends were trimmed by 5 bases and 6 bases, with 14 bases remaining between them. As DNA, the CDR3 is TGTGCCAGCAGTCCCCAGGGTGCCGCTCAGCCCCAGCATTTT. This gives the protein CASSPQGAAQPQHF.

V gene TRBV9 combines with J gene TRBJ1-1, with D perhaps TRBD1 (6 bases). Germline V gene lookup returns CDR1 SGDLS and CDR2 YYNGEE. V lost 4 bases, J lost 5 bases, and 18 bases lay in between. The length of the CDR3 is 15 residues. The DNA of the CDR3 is TGTGCCAGCAGCCCGCGACAGGTGGAGGTGACTGAAGCTTTCTTT. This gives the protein CASSPRQVEVTEAFF.

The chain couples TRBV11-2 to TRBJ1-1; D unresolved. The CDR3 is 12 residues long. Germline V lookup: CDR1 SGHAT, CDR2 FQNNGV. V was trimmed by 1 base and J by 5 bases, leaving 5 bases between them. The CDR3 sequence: CASSLGQTEAFF. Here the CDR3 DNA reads TGTGCCAGCAGCTTAGGACAAACTGAAGCTTTCTTT.

CDR3: CASSLNFRQGRFGCNQPQHF. The CDR3 coding sequence is TGCGCCAGCAGCTTAAACTTTCGACAGGGACGTTTTGGATGCAATCAGCCCCAGCATTTT. The rearrangement links TRBV5-1 to TRBJ1-5; 7 bases fit TRBD1. This CDR3 region has 20 residues. V lost 2 bases, J lost 2 bases, and 19 bases stayed unmatched. CDR1 and CDR2 (germline): SGHRS, YFSETQ.

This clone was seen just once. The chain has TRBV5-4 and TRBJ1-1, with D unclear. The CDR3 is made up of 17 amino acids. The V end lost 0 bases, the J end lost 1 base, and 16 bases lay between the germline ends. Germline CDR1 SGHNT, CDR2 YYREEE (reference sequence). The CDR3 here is CASSLAAGWEPNTEAFF. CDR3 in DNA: TGTGCCAGCAGCTTGGCAGCGGGTTGGGAGCCGAACACTGAAGCTTTCTTT.

In DNA form, the CDR3 reads TGCAGCGTTGAAGATCTAAGCTCTGGAAACACCATATATTTT. The encoded protein is CSVEDLSSGNTIYF. The chain employs TRBV29-1 and TRBJ1-3; D gene ambiguous. The germline gives CDR1 SQVTM, CDR2 ANQGSEA. The CDR3 extends over 14 amino acids. Trimming shortened V by 0 bases and J by 0 bases, and 6 bases separated the two germline ends.

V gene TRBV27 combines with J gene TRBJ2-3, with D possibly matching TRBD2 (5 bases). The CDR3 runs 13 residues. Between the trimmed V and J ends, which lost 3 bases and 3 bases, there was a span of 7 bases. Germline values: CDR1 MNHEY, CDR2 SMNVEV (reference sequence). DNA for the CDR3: TGTGCCAGCAGTTTCACTAGGACAGATACGCAGTATTTT. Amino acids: CASSFTRTDTQYF.

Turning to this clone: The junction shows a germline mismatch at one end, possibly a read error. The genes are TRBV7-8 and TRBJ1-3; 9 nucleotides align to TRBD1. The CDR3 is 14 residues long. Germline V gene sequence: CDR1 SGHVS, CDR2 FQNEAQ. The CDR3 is CASSAQGAGNTIYF. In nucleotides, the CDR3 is TGTGCCAGCAGCGCACAGGGGGCTGGGAACACCATATATTTT.

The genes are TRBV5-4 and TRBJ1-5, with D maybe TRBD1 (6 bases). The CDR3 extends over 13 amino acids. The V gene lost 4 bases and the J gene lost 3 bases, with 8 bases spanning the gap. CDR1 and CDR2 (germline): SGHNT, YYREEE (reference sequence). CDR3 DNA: TGTGCCAGCAGCCCAGGGGCCAATCAGCCCCAGCATTTT. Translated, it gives CASSPGANQPQHF. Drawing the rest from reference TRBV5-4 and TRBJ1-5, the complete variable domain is ETGVTQSPTHLIKTRGQQVTLRCSSQSGHNTVSWYQQALGQGPQFIFQYYREEENGRGNFPPRFSGLQFPNYSSELNVNALELDDSALYLCASSPGANQPQHFGDGTRLSIL.

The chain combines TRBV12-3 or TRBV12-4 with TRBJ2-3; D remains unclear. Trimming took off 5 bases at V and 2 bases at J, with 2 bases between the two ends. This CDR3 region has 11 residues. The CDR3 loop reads CASSLTDTQYF. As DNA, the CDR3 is TGTGCCAGCAGTCTCACAGATACGCAGTATTTT.

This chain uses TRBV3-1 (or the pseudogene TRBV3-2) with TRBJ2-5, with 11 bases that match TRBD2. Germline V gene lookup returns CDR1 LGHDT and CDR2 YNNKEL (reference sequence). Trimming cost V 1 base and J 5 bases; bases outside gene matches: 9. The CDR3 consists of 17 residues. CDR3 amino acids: CASSQGGSGGARETQYF. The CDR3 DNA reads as TGTGCCAGCAGCCAAGGGGGTAGCGGGGGGGCCCGCGAGACCCAGTACTTC.

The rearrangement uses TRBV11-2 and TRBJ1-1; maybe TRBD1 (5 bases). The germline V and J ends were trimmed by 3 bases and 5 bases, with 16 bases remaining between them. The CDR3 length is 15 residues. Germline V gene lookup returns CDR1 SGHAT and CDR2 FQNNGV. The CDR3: CASSLNGQLGTEAFF. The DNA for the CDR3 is TGTGCCAGCAGCTTGAATGGACAACTGGGGACTGAAGCTTTCTTT.

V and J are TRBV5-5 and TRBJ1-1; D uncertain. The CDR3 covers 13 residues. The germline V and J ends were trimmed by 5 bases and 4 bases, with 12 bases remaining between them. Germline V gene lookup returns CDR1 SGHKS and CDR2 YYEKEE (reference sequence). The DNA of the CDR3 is TGTGCCAGCAGGTACCCCGGGAGCACTGAAGCTTTCTTT. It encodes CASRYPGSTEAFF.

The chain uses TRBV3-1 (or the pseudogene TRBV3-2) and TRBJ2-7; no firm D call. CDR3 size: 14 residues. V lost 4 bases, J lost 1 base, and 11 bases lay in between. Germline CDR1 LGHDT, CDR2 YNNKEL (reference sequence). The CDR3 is CASSRGAASYEQYF. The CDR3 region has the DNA TGTGCCAGCAGCCGTGGAGCAGCTTCCTACGAGCAGTACTTC.

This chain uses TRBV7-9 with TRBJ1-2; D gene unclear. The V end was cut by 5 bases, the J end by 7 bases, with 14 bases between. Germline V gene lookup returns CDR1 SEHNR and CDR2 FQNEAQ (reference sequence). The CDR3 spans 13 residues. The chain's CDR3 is CASSVHDSGGYTF. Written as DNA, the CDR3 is TGTGCCAGCAGCGTACACGATTCGGGTGGCTACACCTTC.

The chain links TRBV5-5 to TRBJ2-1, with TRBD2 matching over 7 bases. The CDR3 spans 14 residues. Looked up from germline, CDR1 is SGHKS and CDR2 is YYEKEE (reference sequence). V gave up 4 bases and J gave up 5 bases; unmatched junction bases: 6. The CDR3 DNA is TGTGCCAGCAGCCCAAGCGGGGAACACAATGAGCAGTTCTTC. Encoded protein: CASSPSGEHNEQFF.

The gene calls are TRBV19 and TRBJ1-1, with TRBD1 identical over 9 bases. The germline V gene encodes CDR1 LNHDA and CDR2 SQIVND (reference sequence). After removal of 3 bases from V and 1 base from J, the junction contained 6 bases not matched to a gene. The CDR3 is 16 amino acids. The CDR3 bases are TGTGCCAGTAGTATCAGCCGGGACAGGGAGAACACTGAAGCTTTCTTT. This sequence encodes CASSISRDRENTEAFF.

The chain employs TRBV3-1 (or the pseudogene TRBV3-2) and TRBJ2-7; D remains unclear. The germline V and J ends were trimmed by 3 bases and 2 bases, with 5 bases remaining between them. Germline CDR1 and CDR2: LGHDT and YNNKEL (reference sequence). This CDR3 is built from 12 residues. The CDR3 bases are TGTGCCAGCAGCCAGGCCGCCTACGAGCAGTACTTC. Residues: CASSQAAYEQYF.

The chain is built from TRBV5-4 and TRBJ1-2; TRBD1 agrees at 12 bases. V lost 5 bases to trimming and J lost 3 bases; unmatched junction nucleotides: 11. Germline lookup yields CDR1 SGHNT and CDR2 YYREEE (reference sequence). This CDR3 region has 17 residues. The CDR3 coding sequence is TGTGCCAGCAGGAGGGACAGGGGGCGCGAAAGGCACTATGGCTACACCTTC. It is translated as CASRRDRGRERHYGYTF.

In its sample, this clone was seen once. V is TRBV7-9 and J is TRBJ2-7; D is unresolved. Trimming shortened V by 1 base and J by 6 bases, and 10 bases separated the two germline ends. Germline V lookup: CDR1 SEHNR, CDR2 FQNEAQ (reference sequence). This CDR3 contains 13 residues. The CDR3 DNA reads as TGTGCCAGCAGCTTAGACGCGACCACCGAGCAGTACTTC. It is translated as CASSLDATTEQYF. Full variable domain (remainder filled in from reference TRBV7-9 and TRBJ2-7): DTGVSQNPRHKITKRGQNVTFRCDPISEHNRLYWYRQTLGQGPEFLTYFQNEAQLEKSRLLSDRFSAERPKGSFSTLEIQRTEQGDSAMYLCASSLDATTEQYFGPGTRLTVT.